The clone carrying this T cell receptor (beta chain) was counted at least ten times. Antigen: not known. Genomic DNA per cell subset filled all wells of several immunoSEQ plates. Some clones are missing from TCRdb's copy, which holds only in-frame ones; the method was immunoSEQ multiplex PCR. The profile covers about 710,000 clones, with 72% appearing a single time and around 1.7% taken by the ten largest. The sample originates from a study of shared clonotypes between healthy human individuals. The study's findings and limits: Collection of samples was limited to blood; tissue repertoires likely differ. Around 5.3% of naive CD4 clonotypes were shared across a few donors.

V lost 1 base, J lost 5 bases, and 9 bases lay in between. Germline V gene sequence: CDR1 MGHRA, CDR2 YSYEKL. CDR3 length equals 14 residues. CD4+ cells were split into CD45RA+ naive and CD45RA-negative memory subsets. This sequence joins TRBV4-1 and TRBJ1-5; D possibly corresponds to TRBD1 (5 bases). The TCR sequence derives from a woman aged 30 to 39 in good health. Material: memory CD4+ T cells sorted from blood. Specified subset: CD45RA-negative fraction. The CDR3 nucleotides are TGCGCCAGCAGCCAAGCAGACAGTTATCAGCCCCAGCATTTT. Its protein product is CASSQADSYQPQHF.